Shown below are 10 T cell receptor beta chains from a single sample sequenced in a study of blood T cell repertoires in COVID-19. Profiled with immunoSEQ multiplex PCR; TCRdb holds only in-frame clones, not every one. Here the sample spans about 64,000 clones, roughly 80% being singletons. Sequences were obtained from peripheral blood. Receptor source: a man aged 55 to 70 with COVID-19, enrolled during active disease.

V usage is TRBV6-5 and J usage is TRBJ1-3; 10 bases line up with TRBD1. The junction had 2 bases not matched to a gene; V was cut back by 4 bases and J by 2 bases. CDR1 MNHEY and CDR2 SVGAGI come from the germline V gene. The CDR3 is made up of 15 amino acids. CDR3 region: CASSSTGGPGNTIYF. Here the CDR3 DNA reads TGTGCCAGCAGTTCGACAGGGGGCCCTGGAAACACCATATATTTT.

The chain employs TRBV5-1 and TRBJ2-2, with a tentative D call TRBD2 (5 bases). The V gene's germline CDR1 is SGHRS and CDR2 YFSETQ. The CDR3 loop spans 15 amino acids. V was pared by 5 bases and J by 3 bases, with 14 bases between. CDR3 sequence (DNA): TGCGCCAGCAGTGAGAGGGTCTCGGACACCGGGGAGCTGTTTTTT. This sequence encodes CASSERVSDTGELFF.

V usage is TRBV18 and J usage is TRBJ1-1; D unclear. With 4 bases removed from V and 4 bases from J, the gap between germline ends came to 10 bases. This CDR3 is built from 13 residues. CDR1 KGHSH and CDR2 LQKENI come from the germline V gene. The CDR3 sequence is CASSQGASTEAFF. The CDR3 DNA follows: TGTGCCAGCTCACAGGGAGCGAGCACTGAAGCTTTCTTT.

This rearrangement joins TRBV5-6 to TRBJ2-5, with a weak D call TRBD1 (6 bases). Germline V gives CDR1 SGHDT, CDR2 YYEEEE. The CDR3 spans 14 residues. The V and J ends lost 4 bases and 1 base respectively, with 11 bases between them. The CDR3 DNA follows: TGTGCCAGCAGCCTACAGGGCGTCCAAGAGACCCAGTACTTC. Its translation is CASSLQGVQETQYF. Combining the CDR3 with reference TRBV5-6 and TRBJ2-5 gives the whole variable domain DAGVTQSPTHLIKTRGQQVTLRCSPKSGHDTVSWYQQALGQGPQFIFQYYEEEERQRGNFPDRFSGHQFPNYSSELNVNALLLGDSALYLCASSLQGVQETQYFGPGTRLLVL.

The chain links TRBV5-1 to TRBJ2-7, with a tentative D call TRBD1 (5 bases). Deletions cut 4 bases from V and 1 base from J, with 15 bases between. The CDR3 consists of 15 residues. CDR1 SGHRS and CDR2 YFSETQ come from the germline V gene. CDR3 sequence (DNA): TGCGCCAGCAGCCTTGGACAAGGGGCTTCCTACGAGCAGTACTTC. It is translated as CASSLGQGASYEQYF.

The V and J genes are TRBV7-2 and TRBJ2-5, with D perhaps matching TRBD1 (5 bases). The CDR3 sequence is 16 residues long. V lost 2 bases to trimming and J lost 0 bases, with 13 bases between them. CDR1 and CDR2 (germline): SGHTA, FQGNSA. The DNA of the CDR3 is TGTGCCAGCAGCTTAAAGGGCACGACAGACCAAGAGACCCAGTACTTC. Translation: CASSLKGTTDQETQYF.

The chain is built from TRBV5-1 and TRBJ2-7; possibly TRBD2 for D (6 bases). Germline CDR1 and CDR2: SGHRS and YFSETQ. The CDR3 is made up of 14 amino acids. Between the trimmed V and J ends, which lost 3 bases and 7 bases, there was a span of 17 bases. The CDR3 protein is CASSYGLLSGEQYF. CDR3 DNA: TGCGCCAGCAGCTACGGACTCCTCAGCGGGGAGCAGTACTTC. Full variable domain (remainder filled in from reference TRBV5-1 and TRBJ2-7): KAGVTQTPRYLIKTRGQQVTLSCSPISGHRSVSWYQQTPGQGLQFLFEYFSETQRNKGNFPGRFSGRQFSNSRSEMNVSTLELGDSALYLCASSYGLLSGEQYFGPGTRLTVT.

The rearrangement joins TRBV30 to TRBJ2-7, with D hard to call. This CDR3 is built from 14 residues. V lost 2 bases, J lost 2 bases, and 13 bases lay in between. Germline V gene data show CDR1 as GTSNPN and CDR2 as SVGIG (reference sequence). The CDR3 region is CAWSPGNFPYEQYF. The DNA for the CDR3 is TGTGCCTGGAGTCCAGGAAACTTTCCCTACGAGCAGTACTTC. The full variable domain, in which reference TRBV30 and TRBJ2-7 provide the parts outside the CDR3, is SQTIHQWPATLVQPVGSPLSLECTVEGTSNPNLYWYRQAAGRGLQLLFYSVGIGQISSEVPQNLSASRPQDRQFILSSKKLLLSDSGFYLCAWSPGNFPYEQYFGPGTRLTVT.

J is TRBJ1-1 and V is TRBV28; tentative D call: TRBD1 (6 bases). This CDR3 contains 12 residues. The germline CDR1 and CDR2 sequences are MDHEN and SYDVKM. Trimming cost V 5 bases and J 8 bases, with 12 bases left between them. CDR3 protein: CASSGEGGEAFF. The DNA for the CDR3 is TGTGCCAGCAGTGGAGAAGGGGGAGAAGCTTTCTTT.

The rearrangement joins TRBV5-1 to TRBJ2-7; TRBD2 aligns across 9 bases. Germline-derived CDR1 and CDR2 are SGHRS and YFSETQ. This CDR3 has 14 amino acids. V lost 2 bases to trimming and J lost 2 bases; unmatched junction nucleotides: 2. The CDR3 sequence is CASSFSGSPYEQYF. The CDR3 DNA follows: TGCGCCAGCAGCTTTAGCGGGAGTCCCTACGAGCAGTACTTC. The entire variable domain, with the rest obtained from reference TRBV5-1 and TRBJ2-7, is as follows: KAGVTQTPRYLIKTRGQQVTLSCSPISGHRSVSWYQQTPGQGLQFLFEYFSETQRNKGNFPGRFSGRQFSNSRSEMNVSTLELGDSALYLCASSFSGSPYEQYFGPGTRLTVT.